The T cell receptor (beta chain) under discussion was sequenced for a study of Ad26.COV2.S vaccination and SARS-CoV-2 variants. The sample's treatment: about 20 received Ad26.COV2.S at low or high dose, single or two shots; 5 received placebo; per-sample allocation not given. Each sample was drawn 63 days after the first injection (of vaccine or placebo). This clone is a singleton in its sample. Libraries were prepared by immunoSEQ multiplex PCR; TCRdb keeps only in-frame clonotypes and omits some of them. This sample yields some 300,000 clones, of which around 84% are seen a single time; under 2% belongs to the top ten. The CDR3 spans 14 residues. V lost 4 bases to trimming and J lost 3 bases; unmatched junction nucleotides: 4. Germline V lookup: CDR1 SGHRS, CDR2 YFSETQ.

Sequences were derived from peripheral blood, sampled in a trial of Ad26.COV2.S vaccine versus placebo. The chain is built from TRBV5-1 and TRBJ2-7; 10 bases agree with TRBD1. This clonotype was obtained from a person aged 18 to 65 who received the Ad26.COV2.S COVID-19 vaccine or a placebo. CDR3 DNA: TGCGCCAGCAGCATGACAGGGGGCCTCTACGAGCAGTACTTC. It yields the protein CASSMTGGLYEQYF.